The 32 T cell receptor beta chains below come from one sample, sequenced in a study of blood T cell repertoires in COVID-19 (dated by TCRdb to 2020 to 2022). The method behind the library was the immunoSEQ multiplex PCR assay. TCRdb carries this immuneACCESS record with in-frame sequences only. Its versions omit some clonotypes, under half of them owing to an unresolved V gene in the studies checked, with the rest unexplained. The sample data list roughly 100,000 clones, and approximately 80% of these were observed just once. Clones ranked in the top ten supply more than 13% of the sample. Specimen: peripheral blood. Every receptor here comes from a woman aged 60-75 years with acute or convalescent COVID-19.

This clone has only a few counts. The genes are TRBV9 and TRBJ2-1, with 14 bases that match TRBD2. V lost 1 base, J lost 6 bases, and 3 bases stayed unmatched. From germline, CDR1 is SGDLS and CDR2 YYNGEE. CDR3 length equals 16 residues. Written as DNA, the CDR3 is TGTGCCAGCAGCGTAATGGGACTAGCGGGAGCCAATGAGCAGTTCTTC. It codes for CASSVMGLAGANEQFF.

In DNA form, the CDR3 reads TGTGCCAGCAGCTGGCCCCGTAGCGGGAGAATTTCCCACGAGCAGTACTTC. Residues: CASSWPRSGRISHEQYF. The chain uses TRBV7-9 and TRBJ2-7; TRBD2 matches 9 bases. With V trimmed by 4 bases and J by 5 bases, 15 bases remained unmatched. In germline, CDR1 is SEHNR, CDR2 FQNEAQ (reference sequence). The CDR3 spans 17 residues.

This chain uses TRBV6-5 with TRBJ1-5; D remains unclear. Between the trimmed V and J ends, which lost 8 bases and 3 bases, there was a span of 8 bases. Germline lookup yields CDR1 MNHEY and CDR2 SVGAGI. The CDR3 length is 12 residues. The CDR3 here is CASGPFNQPQHF. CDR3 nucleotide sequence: TGTGCCAGCGGGCCGTTCAATCAGCCCCAGCATTTT.

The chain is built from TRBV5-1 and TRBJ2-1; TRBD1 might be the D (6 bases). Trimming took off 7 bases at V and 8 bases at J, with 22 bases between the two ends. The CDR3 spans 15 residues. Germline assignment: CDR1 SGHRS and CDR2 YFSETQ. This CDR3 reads CASHLAGTPFDEQFF. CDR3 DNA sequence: TGCGCCAGCCACTTGGCCGGGACACCTTTCGATGAGCAGTTCTTC.

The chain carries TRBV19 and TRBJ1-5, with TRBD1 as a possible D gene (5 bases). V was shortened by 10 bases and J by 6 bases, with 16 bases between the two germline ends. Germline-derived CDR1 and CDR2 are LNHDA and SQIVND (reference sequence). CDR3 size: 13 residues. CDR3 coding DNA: TGTGCCACCGGCGTCGACAGAGTTCAGCCCCAGCATTTT. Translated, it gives CATGVDRVQPQHF.

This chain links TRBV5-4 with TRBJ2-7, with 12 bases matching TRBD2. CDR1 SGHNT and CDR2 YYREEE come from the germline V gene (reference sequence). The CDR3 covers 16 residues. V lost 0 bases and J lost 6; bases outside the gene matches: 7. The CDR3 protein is CASSLAGGLAGFEQYF. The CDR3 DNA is TGTGCCAGCAGCTTGGCCGGGGGACTAGCGGGTTTCGAGCAGTACTTC.

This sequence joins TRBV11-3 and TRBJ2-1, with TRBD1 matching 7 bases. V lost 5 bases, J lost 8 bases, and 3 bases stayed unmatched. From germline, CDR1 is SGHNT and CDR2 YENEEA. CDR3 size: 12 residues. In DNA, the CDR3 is TGTGCCAGCAGCGACAGGGAACATGAGCAGTTCTTC. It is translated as CASSDREHEQFF.

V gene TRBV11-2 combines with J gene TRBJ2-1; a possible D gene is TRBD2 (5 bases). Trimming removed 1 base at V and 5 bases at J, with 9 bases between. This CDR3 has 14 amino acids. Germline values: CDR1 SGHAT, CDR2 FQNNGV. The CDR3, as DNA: TGTGCCAGCAGCTTAGCGTGGGAGCACAATGAGCAGTTCTTC. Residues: CASSLAWEHNEQFF.

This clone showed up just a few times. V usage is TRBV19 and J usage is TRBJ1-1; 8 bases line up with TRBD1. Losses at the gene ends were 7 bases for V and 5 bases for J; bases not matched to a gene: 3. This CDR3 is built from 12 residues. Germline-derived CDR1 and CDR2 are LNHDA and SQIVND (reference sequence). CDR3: CASMRTGTEAFF. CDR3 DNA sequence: TGTGCCAGTATGAGGACAGGGACTGAAGCTTTCTTT. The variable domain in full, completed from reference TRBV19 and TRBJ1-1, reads DGGITQSPKYLFRKEGQNVTLSCEQNLNHDAMYWYRQDPGQGLRLIYYSQIVNDFQKGDIAEGYSVSREKKESFPLTVTSAQKNPTAFYLCASMRTGTEAFFGQGTRLTVV.

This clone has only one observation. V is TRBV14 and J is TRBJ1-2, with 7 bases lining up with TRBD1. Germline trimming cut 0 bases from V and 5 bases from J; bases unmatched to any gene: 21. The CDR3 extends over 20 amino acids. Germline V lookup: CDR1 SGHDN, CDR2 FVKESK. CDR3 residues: CASSQEKGRQGLISRYGYTF. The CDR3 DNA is TGTGCCAGCAGCCAAGAAAAAGGACGACAGGGCTTAATTTCTAGGTATGGCTACACCTTC.

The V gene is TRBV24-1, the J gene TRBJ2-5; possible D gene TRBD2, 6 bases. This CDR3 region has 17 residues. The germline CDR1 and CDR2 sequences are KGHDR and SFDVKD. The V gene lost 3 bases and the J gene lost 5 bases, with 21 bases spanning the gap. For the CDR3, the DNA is TGTGCCACCAGTGATGCCGGGGGACCCGGGGACGGGGAGACCCAGTACTTC. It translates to CATSDAGGPGDGETQYF.

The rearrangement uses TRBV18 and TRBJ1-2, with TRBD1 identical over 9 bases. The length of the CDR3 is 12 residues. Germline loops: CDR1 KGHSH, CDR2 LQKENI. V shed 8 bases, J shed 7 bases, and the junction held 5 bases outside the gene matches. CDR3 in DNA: TGTGCCAGCGGGACAGGGAGAGGTGGCTACACCTTC. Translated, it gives CASGTGRGGYTF.

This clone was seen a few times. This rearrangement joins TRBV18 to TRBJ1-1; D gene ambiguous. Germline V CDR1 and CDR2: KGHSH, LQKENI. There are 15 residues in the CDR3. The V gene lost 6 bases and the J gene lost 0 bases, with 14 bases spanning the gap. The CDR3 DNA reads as TGTGCCAGCTCCTCATCGGGAGGGCTGAACACTGAAGCTTTCTTT. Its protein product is CASSSSGGLNTEAFF.

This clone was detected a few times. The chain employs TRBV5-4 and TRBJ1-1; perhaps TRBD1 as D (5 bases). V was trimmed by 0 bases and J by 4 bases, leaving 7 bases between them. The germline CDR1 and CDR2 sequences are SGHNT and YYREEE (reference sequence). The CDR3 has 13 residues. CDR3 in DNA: TGTGCCAGCAGCTTGGCAGGGATCACTGAAGCTTTCTTT. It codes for CASSLAGITEAFF.

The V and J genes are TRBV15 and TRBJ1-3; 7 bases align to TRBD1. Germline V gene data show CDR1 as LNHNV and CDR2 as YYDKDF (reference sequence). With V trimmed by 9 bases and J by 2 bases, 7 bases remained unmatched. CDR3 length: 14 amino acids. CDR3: CATERDRAGNTIYF. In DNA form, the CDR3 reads TGTGCCACAGAACGTGACAGGGCTGGAAACACCATATATTTT.

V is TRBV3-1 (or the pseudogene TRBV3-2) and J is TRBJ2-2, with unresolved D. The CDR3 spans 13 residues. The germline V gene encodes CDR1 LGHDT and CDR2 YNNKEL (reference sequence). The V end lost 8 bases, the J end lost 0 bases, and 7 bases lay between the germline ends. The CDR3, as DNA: TGTGCCAGCGGGCTAACGAACACCGGGGAGCTGTTTTTT. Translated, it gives CASGLTNTGELFF.

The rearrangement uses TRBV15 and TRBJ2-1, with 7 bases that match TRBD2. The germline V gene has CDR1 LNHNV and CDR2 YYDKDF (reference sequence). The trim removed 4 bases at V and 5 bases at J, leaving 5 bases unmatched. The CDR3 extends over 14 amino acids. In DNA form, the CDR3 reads TGTGCCACCAGCACCCCGGGGGGAAACAATGAGCAGTTCTTC. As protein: CATSTPGGNNEQFF.

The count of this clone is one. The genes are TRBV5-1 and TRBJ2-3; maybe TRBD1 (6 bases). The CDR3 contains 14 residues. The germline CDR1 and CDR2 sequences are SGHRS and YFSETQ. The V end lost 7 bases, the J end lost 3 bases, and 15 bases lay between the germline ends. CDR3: CASGTQTGTDTQYF. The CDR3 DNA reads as TGCGCCAGCGGCACCCAAACAGGGACAGATACGCAGTATTTT.

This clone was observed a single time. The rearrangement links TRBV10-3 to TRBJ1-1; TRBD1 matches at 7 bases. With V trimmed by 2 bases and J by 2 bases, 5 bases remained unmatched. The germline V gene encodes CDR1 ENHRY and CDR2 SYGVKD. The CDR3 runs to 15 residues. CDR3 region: CAISEATGPNTEAFF. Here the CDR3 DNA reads TGTGCCATCAGTGAGGCGACAGGGCCCAACACTGAAGCTTTCTTT.

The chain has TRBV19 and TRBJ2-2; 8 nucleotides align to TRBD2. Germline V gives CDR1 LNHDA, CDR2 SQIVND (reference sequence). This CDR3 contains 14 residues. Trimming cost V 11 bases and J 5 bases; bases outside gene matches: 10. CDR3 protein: CAARTSLLTGELFF. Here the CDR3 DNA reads TGTGCCGCCAGGACTAGCCTATTAACCGGGGAGCTGTTTTTT.

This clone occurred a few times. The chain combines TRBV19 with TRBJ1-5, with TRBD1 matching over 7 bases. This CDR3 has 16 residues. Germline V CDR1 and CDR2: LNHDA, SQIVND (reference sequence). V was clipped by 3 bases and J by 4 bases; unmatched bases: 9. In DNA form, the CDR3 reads TGTGCCAGTAGTATGGCAAGGACAGGAGATAATCAGCCCCAGCATTTT. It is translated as CASSMARTGDNQPQHF.

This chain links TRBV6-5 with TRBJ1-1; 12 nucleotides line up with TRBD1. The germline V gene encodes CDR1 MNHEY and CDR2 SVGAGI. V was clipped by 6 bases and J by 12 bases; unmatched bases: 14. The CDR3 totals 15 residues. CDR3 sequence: CASREGTGGNPAPFF. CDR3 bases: TGTGCCAGCAGGGAGGGGACAGGGGGCAACCCGGCACCTTTCTTT.

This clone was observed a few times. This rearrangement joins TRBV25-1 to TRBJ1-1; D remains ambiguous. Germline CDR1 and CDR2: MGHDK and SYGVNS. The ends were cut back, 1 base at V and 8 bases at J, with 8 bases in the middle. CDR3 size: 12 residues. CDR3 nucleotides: TGTGCCAGCAGTGAATTGGTCGGGGAAGCTTTCTTT. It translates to CASSELVGEAFF.

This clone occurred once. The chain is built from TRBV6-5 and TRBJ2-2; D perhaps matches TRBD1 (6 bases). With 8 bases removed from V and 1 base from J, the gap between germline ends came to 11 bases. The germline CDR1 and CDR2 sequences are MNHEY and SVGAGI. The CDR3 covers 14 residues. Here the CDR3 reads CASGLGQNTGELFF. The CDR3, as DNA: TGTGCCAGCGGGTTGGGACAGAACACCGGGGAGCTGTTTTTT.

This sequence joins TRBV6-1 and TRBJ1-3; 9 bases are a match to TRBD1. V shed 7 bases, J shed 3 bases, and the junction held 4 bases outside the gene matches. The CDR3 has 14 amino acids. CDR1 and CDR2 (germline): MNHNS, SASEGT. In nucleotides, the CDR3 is TGTGCCAGCATACAGGGGGCTGTTGGAAACACCATATATTTT. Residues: CASIQGAVGNTIYF.

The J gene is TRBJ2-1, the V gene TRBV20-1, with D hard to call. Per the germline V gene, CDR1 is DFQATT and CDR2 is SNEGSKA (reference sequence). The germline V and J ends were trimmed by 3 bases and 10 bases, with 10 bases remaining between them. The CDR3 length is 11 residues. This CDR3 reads CSARQAEEQFF. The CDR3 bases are TGCAGTGCTAGGCAGGCTGAGGAGCAGTTCTTC.

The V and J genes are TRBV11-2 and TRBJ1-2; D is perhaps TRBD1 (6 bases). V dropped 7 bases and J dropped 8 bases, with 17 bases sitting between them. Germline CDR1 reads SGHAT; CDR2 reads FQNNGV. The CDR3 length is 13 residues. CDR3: CASTLWAGEGYTF. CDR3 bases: TGTGCCAGCACCCTCTGGGCAGGGGAGGGCTACACCTTC.

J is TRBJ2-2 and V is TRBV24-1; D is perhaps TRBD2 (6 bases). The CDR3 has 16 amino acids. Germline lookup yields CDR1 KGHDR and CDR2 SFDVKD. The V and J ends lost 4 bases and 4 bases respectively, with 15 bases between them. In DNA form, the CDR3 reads TGTGCCACCAGTGACTCCGGCGGGGCCGGCACCGGGGAGCTGTTTTTT. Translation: CATSDSGGAGTGELFF.

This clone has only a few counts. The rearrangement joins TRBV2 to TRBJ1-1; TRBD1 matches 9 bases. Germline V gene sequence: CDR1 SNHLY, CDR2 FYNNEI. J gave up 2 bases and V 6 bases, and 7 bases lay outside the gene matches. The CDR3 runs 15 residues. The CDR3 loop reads CASRAGQGGNTEAFF. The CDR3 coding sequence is TGTGCCAGCAGGGCGGGACAGGGAGGAAACACTGAAGCTTTCTTT.

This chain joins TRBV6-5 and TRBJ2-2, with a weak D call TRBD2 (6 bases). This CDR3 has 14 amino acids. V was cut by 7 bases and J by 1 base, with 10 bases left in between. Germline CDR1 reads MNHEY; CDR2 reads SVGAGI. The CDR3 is CASKPGLNTGELFF. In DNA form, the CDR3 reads TGTGCCAGCAAACCGGGACTGAACACCGGGGAGCTGTTTTTT.

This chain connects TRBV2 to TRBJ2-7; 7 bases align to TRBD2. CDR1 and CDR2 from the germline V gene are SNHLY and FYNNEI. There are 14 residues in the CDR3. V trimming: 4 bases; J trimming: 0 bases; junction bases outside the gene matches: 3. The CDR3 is CASSGGGSSYEQYF. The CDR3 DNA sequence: TGTGCCAGCAGTGGAGGCGGGAGCTCCTACGAGCAGTACTTC.

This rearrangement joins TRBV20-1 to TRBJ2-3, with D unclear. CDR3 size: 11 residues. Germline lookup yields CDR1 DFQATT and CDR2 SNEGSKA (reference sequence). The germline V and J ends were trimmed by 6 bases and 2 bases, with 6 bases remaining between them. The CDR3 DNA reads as TGCAGTGCAACAGACACAGATACGCAGTATTTT. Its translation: CSATDTDTQYF.